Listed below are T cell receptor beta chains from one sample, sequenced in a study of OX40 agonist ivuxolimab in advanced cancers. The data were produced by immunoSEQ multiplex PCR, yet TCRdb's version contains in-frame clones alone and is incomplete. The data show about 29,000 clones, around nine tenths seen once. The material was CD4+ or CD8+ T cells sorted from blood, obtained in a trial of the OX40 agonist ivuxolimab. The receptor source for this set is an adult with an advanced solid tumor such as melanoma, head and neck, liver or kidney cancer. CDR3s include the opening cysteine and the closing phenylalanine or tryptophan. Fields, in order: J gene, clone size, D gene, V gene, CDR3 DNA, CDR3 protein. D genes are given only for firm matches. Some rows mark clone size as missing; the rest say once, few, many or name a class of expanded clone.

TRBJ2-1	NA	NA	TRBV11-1	TGTGCCAGCAGCTTCCCTCTCGCGCCCGATGAGCAGTTCTTC	CASSFPLAPDEQFF
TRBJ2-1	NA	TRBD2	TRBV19	TGTGCCAGTAGTACTCTAGCGGACAATGAGCAGTTCTTC	CASSTLADNEQFF
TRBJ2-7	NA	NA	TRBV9	TGTGCAGCAGCTAAACCCCTGGGCGAGGAGCTCTACGAGCAGTACTTC	CAAAKPLGEELYEQYF
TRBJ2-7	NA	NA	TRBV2	TGTGCCAGCAGTGAAGGAGTTGCCCCCCCCTACGAGCAGTACTTC	CASSEGVAPPYEQYF
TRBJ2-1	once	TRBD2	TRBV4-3	TGCGCCAGAGAATGCGGGAGGACTTACAATGAGCAGTTCTTC	CARECGRTYNEQFF
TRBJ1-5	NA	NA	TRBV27	TGTGCCAGCAGTTTTCAGGGTAATCAGCCCCAGCATTTT	CASSFQGNQPQHF
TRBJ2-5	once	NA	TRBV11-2	TGTGCCAGCAGGAGGAGGGCTTCGAATCAAGAGACCCAGTACTTC	CASRRRASNQETQYF
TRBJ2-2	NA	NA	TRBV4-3	TGCGCCAGCAATCAAGGGACCGGGGAGCTGTTTTTT	CASNQGTGELFF
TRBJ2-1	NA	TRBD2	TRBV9	TGTGCCAGCAGCGTAGGGACTAGCGGGCCGGAGCGGTTCTTC	CASSVGTSGPERFF
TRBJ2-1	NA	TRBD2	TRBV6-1	TGTGCCAGCAGTGGGGGTGAGCGGACTAGCGGGTCCTACAATGAGCAGTTCTTC	CASSGGERTSGSYNEQFF
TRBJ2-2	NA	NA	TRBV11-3	TGTGCCAGCAGCTTATTCCGCGGAGGGGAGACGAACACCGGGGAGCTGTTTTTT	CASSLFRGGETNTGELFF
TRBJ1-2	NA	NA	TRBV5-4	TGTGCCAGCAGCTTGGTCTCCGGCATTGGCTACACCTTC	CASSLVSGIGYTF
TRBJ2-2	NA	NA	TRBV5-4	TGTGCCAGCAGCTTCGGGGGATCTGCCGGGGAGCTGTTTTTT	CASSFGGSAGELFF
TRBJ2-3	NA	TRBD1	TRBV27	TGTGCCAGCAGAGGGACAGGCGCAGATACGCAGTATTTT	CASRGTGADTQYF
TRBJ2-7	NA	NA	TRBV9	TGTGCCAGCAGCTTGGGGGGGCACGAGCAGTACTTC	CASSLGGHEQYF